This TCR beta chain was observed in a study of blood T cell repertoires in COVID-19. About the study: Samples representing acute and convalescent COVID-19 were sourced from the United States, Italy and Spain. Sources were T cells, B-cell-depleted T cells, or PBMCs; the material itself was cDNA or gDNA.

Per the original methods: Using reference gene primer amplification, nucleated cell counts were estimated. TCRdb's table, derived via immunoSEQ multiplex PCR, lists solely in-frame clones and lacks some. V and J calls and clone size are given by that table; D and trimming were obtained from the DNA. Altogether about 170,000 clones are present, approximately 80% being singletons, with the ten largest covering roughly 8.4%. Seattle's cohort entered during active infection and was followed longitudinally. Germline V gene sequence: CDR1 MNHNY, CDR2 SVGAGI (reference sequence). The CDR3 is made up of 15 amino acids. V shed 6 bases and J 4 bases; nucleotides not matched to a gene: 11.

The chain uses TRBV6-6 and TRBJ2-7; 8 bases are shared with TRBD2. Material for sequencing was peripheral blood. This receptor was identified in a woman aged 80 or over with COVID-19, enrolled during active disease. As DNA, the CDR3 is TGTGCCAGCAGAGCCCGGGAGGGGGGAGGGTACGAGCAGTACTTC. Translating gives CASRAREGGGYEQYF.